Below are 32 T cell receptor beta chains sequenced from a single sample in a study of T cells in Graves' hyperthyroidism and ophthalmopathy. There were TCR beta CDR3 regions amplified from RNA transcripts. HTBI primers drove first-round RT-PCR of the TCR CDR3. TCRdb re-analysed the multiplex PCR reads in MiXCR, keeping a single row per CDR3 protein. The repertoire holds some 320,000 distinct CDR3 sequences, with around 13% as singletons. The sequencing sample was made of blood. These receptors were taken from a woman aged 40 to 50 with Graves' ophthalmopathy.

The rearrangement joins TRBV7-2 to TRBJ2-2; TRBD2 is a possible D gene (7 bases). The CDR3 covers 16 residues. CDR1 and CDR2 (germline): SGHTA, FQGNSA. The germline V and J ends were trimmed by 0 bases and 5 bases, with 13 bases remaining between them. The CDR3 loop reads CASSLAWGGGTGELFF. Written as DNA, the CDR3 is TGTGCCAGCAGCTTAGCGTGGGGGGGCGGAACCGGGGAGCTGTTTTTT.

This clonotype was recorded at least ten times. The V gene is TRBV6-1, the J gene TRBJ2-4, with 10 bases aligning to TRBD1. After removal of 4 bases from V and 0 bases from J, the junction contained 6 bases not matched to a gene. The CDR3 sequence is 17 residues long. Germline V lookup: CDR1 MNHNS, CDR2 SASEGT. DNA for the CDR3: TGTGCCAGCAGTGTTTCCAGGACAGGGGGAGCCAAAAACATTCAGTACTTC. Encoded protein: CASSVSRTGGAKNIQYF.

Ten or more counts support this clonotype. The V call is TRBV12-3 or TRBV12-4, the J call TRBJ2-3, with D tentatively TRBD1 (5 bases). Between the trimmed V and J ends, which lost 3 bases and 0 bases, there was a span of 10 bases. The length of the CDR3 is 15 residues. The CDR3 loop is CASSFAGHSTDTQYF. The DNA of the CDR3 is TGTGCCAGCAGTTTCGCCGGACATAGCACAGATACGCAGTATTTT.

This clonotype was counted between two and nine times. V and J are TRBV7-9 and TRBJ2-3; TRBD1 agrees at 8 bases. Germline V gene lookup returns CDR1 SEHNR and CDR2 FQNEAQ (reference sequence). This CDR3 has 14 residues. The V gene end was trimmed by 5 bases and the J gene end by 7 bases; junction bases not matched to a gene: 8. CDR3 residues: CASSRRTGQNTQYF. Written as DNA, the CDR3 is TGTGCCAGCAGCCGGCGGACAGGGCAGAATACGCAGTATTTT.

The rearrangement joins TRBV2 to TRBJ1-5; no firm D call. The ends were cut back, 3 bases at V and 4 bases at J, with 13 bases in the middle. The CDR3 contains 15 residues. Germline CDR1 SNHLY, CDR2 FYNNEI. The DNA for the CDR3 is TGTGCCAGCAGTGAGTTGGAGAAACCTAATCAGCCCCAGCATTTT. Its protein is CASSELEKPNQPQHF.

In its sample, this clonotype was seen many times. V and J are TRBV7-8 and TRBJ2-1; D perhaps matches TRBD2 (5 bases). Germline CDR1 is SGHVS and CDR2 is FQNEAQ. Trimming removed 8 bases at V and 4 bases at J, with 12 bases between. The CDR3 covers 13 residues. This CDR3 reads CASLRALYNEQFF. The CDR3 DNA reads as TGTGCCAGCTTGAGGGCCCTATACAATGAGCAGTTCTTC.

This clonotype was seen at least ten times. The gene calls are TRBV5-6 and TRBJ2-7; 9 bases match TRBD2. The CDR3 sequence is 14 residues long. J lost 2 bases, V lost 4 bases, and 4 bases had no gene match. Looked up from germline, CDR1 is SGHDT and CDR2 is YYEEEE. CDR3 nucleotides: TGTGCCAGCAGCCCAGTAGCGGGGGCCTACGAGCAGTACTTC. Translated: CASSPVAGAYEQYF.

This clonotype has just a few counts. This sequence joins TRBV5-4 and TRBJ2-7; D is possibly TRBD2 (5 bases). Trimming stripped 2 bases from V and 2 bases from J, with 14 bases between. The CDR3 is 15 residues long. Germline lookup yields CDR1 SGHNT and CDR2 YYREEE (reference sequence). CDR3 protein: CASSFSSGVAYEQYF. The CDR3 coding sequence is TGTGCCAGCAGCTTTTCGTCCGGGGTAGCCTACGAGCAGTACTTC.

The CDR3 sequence: CASSPGAQETQYF. CDR3 DNA: TGTGCCAGCAGTCCGGGGGCCCAAGAGACCCAGTACTTC. V gene TRBV2 combines with J gene TRBJ2-5; D is perhaps TRBD1 or TRBD2 (6 bases each). Deletions cut 5 bases from V and 1 base from J, with 8 bases between. There are 13 residues in the CDR3. Germline V CDR1 and CDR2: SNHLY, FYNNEI. Together with reference TRBV2 and TRBJ2-5, the CDR3 gives the full variable domain: EPEVTQTPSHQVTQMGQEVILRCVPISNHLYFYWYRQILGQKVEFLVSFYNNEISEKSEIFDDQFSVERPDGSNFTLKIRSTKLEDSAMYFCASSPGAQETQYFGPGTRLLVL.

This chain joins TRBV7-2 and TRBJ1-6; weak D call: TRBD1 (6 bases). Deletions cut 5 bases from V and 7 bases from J, with 18 bases between. CDR1 and CDR2 from the germline V gene are SGHTA and FQGNSA. The length of the CDR3 is 16 residues. DNA of the CDR3: TGTGCCAGCAGCACAGGGTTGAGGGGCCCGAATTCACCCCTCCACTTT. Its protein product is CASSTGLRGPNSPLHF. Full variable domain (rest looked up from reference TRBV7-2 and TRBJ1-6): GAGVSQSPSNKVTEKGKDVELRCDPISGHTALYWYRQSLGQGLEFLIYFQGNSAPDKSGLPSDRFSAERTGGSVSTLTIQRTQQEDSAVYLCASSTGLRGPNSPLHFGNGTRLTVT.

The chain recombines TRBV27 with TRBJ1-2; TRBD1 might be the D (5 bases). The CDR3 is made up of 13 amino acids. Germline V gene sequence: CDR1 MNHEY, CDR2 SMNVEV (reference sequence). V was clipped by 3 bases and J by 8 bases, with 13 bases between them. This chain's CDR3 is CASSFSSQEGYTF. Written as DNA, the CDR3 is TGTGCCAGCAGTTTTTCATCACAGGAGGGCTACACCTTC.

This clonotype was recorded many times. The chain uses TRBV20-1 and TRBJ1-2; D gene uncertain. The germline V gene encodes CDR1 DFQATT and CDR2 SNEGSKA (reference sequence). The CDR3 consists of 13 residues. V lost 4 bases and J lost 0, with 9 bases in between. CDR3 nucleotides: TGCAGTGCTATACGGAGAACTAACTATGGCTACACCTTC. Its protein is CSAIRRTNYGYTF.

Ten or more counts support this clonotype. This chain joins TRBV7-9 and TRBJ2-1, with D uncertain. Germline CDR1 and CDR2: SEHNR and FQNEAQ (reference sequence). The V and J ends lost 4 bases and 12 bases respectively, with 10 bases between them. The CDR3 is 11 residues long. CDR3 bases: TGTGCCAGCAGCTCAGGTTCCCGGCAGTTCTTC. Encoded protein: CASSSGSRQFF.

This clonotype was detected ten times or more. V is TRBV3-1 and J is TRBJ1-1, with D possibly being TRBD1 (5 bases). Germline assignment: CDR1 LGHDT and CDR2 YNNKEL (reference sequence). Trimming removed 5 bases from V and 5 bases from J, with 21 bases in between. The CDR3 runs to 16 residues. The CDR3 is CASSTQGGTSRTEAFF. The DNA of the CDR3 is TGTGCCAGCAGCACCCAGGGAGGGACTTCGAGAACTGAAGCTTTCTTT.

The CDR3 DNA is TGTGCCACCAGCAGAGGAAGACTAGCGGGAACAGATACGCAGTATTTT. Its translation is CATSRGRLAGTDTQYF. The chain is built from TRBV15 and TRBJ2-3, with 11 nucleotides matching TRBD2. Per germline, CDR1 LNHNV and CDR2 YYDKDF (reference sequence). V shed 1 base and J 3 bases; nucleotides not matched to a gene: 3. CDR3 length: 16 residues.

This clonotype was seen repeatedly, ten times or more. This chain joins TRBV11-3 and TRBJ2-1; tentatively, D is TRBD2 (6 bases). The CDR3 extends over 15 amino acids. V was shortened by 2 bases and J by 9 bases, with 17 bases between the two germline ends. CDR1 and CDR2 from the germline V gene are SGHNT and YENEEA. The CDR3 sequence: CASSLTRLEGSEQFF. The CDR3 DNA follows: TGTGCCAGCAGCTTAACACGACTAGAGGGGAGTGAGCAGTTCTTC.

Many counts were recorded for this clonotype. This chain connects TRBV11-2 to TRBJ2-1, with unresolved D. Between the trimmed V and J ends, which lost 8 bases and 2 bases, there was a span of 10 bases. Germline V gene data show CDR1 as SGHAT and CDR2 as FQNNGV. The CDR3 loop spans 13 amino acids. DNA of the CDR3: TGTGCCAGCCGAAGACCAACCTACAATGAGCAGTTCTTC. It codes for CASRRPTYNEQFF. Filled out from reference TRBV11-2 and TRBJ2-1, the complete variable domain reads EAGVAQSPRYKIIEKRQSVAFWCNPISGHATLYWYQQILGQGPKLLIQFQNNGVVDDSQLPKDRFSAERLKGVDSTLKIQPAKLEDSAVYLCASRRPTYNEQFFGPGTRLTVL.

Ten or more counts support this clonotype. The chain employs TRBV29-1 and TRBJ2-7; 8 bases line up with TRBD1. V lost 4 bases, J lost 3 bases, and 5 bases stayed unmatched. Germline assignment: CDR1 SQVTM and CDR2 ANQGSEA. The CDR3 extends over 13 amino acids. This CDR3 reads CSVVPGQVYEQYF. The CDR3, as DNA: TGCAGCGTTGTACCGGGACAGGTCTACGAGCAGTACTTC.

The count of this clonotype is one. The V call is TRBV6-5, the J call TRBJ1-1; D is ambiguous. CDR1 is MNHEY, CDR2 SVGAGI, per germline. The CDR3 extends over 12 amino acids. The V and J ends lost 6 bases and 3 bases respectively, with 8 bases between them. For the CDR3, the DNA is TGTGCCAGCAGGTATTCGCACACTGAAGCTTTCTTT. This codes for CASRYSHTEAFF.

This clonotype was seen many times. The J gene is TRBJ1-1, the V gene TRBV6-1; perhaps TRBD1 as D (6 bases). Germline values: CDR1 MNHNS, CDR2 SASEGT. With 8 bases removed from V and 3 bases from J, the gap between germline ends came to 16 bases. This CDR3 comprises 14 residues. CDR3 DNA: TGTGCCAGCGGGGACACACAATACTACACTGAAGCTTTCTTT. This translates into CASGDTQYYTEAFF.

This clonotype appeared many times. CDR3 loop: CSATTKYEQYF. CDR3 DNA: TGCAGCGCTACAACTAAGTACGAGCAGTACTTC. This chain links TRBV29-1 with TRBJ2-7; no reliable D call. The CDR3 consists of 11 residues. Deletions cut 7 bases from V and 4 bases from J, with 11 bases between. Germline V gives CDR1 SQVTM, CDR2 ANQGSEA.

The chain carries TRBV14 and TRBJ2-3; D remains ambiguous. The germline V gene has CDR1 SGHDN and CDR2 FVKESK. The CDR3 consists of 12 residues. The ends were cut back, 1 base at V and 10 bases at J, with 9 bases in the middle. The CDR3 DNA sequence: TGTGCCAGCAGCCAAGTTAACGGGCCGCAGTATTTT. Translating gives CASSQVNGPQYF.

The genes are TRBV19 and TRBJ1-5, with D perhaps matching TRBD1 (6 bases). This CDR3 is 14 amino acids long. V dropped 2 bases and J dropped 7 bases, with 12 bases sitting between them. Germline CDR1 and CDR2: LNHDA and SQIVND (reference sequence). The CDR3 DNA is TGTGCCAGTAGTATAAGGGGGGCTGGACAGCCCCAGCATTTT. Translating gives CASSIRGAGQPQHF.

V is TRBV5-1 and J is TRBJ2-5; a possible D gene is TRBD2 (5 bases). Germline lookup yields CDR1 SGHRS and CDR2 YFSETQ. V gave up 0 bases and J gave up 5 bases, with 14 bases separating them. The CDR3 runs to 15 residues. CDR3 nucleotide sequence: TGCGCCAGCAGCTTGGGTAGCGTAATAGTGGAGACCCAGTACTTC. Translating gives CASSLGSVIVETQYF.

This clonotype was detected many times. This rearrangement joins TRBV5-1 to TRBJ1-1, with 10 bases that match TRBD1. The germline gives CDR1 SGHRS, CDR2 YFSETQ. The CDR3 covers 17 residues. The V segment lost 4 bases and the J segment 0 bases; nucleotides outside the gene matches: 9. The CDR3 is CASSLRTGGILNTEAFF. The CDR3, as DNA: TGCGCCAGCAGCCTCCGGACAGGGGGTATTCTGAACACTGAAGCTTTCTTT.

In DNA form, the CDR3 reads TGTGCCATCCGGAGTGAGACCCTAAAGGGGACAGTAGATACGCAGTATTTT. Residues: CAIRSETLKGTVDTQYF. V is TRBV7-9 and J is TRBJ2-3; TRBD1 matches 7 bases. This CDR3 region has 17 residues. V gave up 10 bases and J gave up 5 bases; unmatched junction bases: 21. Germline CDR1 reads SEHNR; CDR2 reads FQNEAQ (reference sequence).

This clonotype was seen more than once but under ten times. The J gene is TRBJ2-2, the V gene TRBV19; 7 bases line up with TRBD1. The CDR3 is made up of 15 amino acids. With V trimmed by 4 bases and J by 6 bases, 8 bases remained unmatched. Per the germline V gene, CDR1 is LNHDA and CDR2 is SQIVND (reference sequence). CDR3 sequence: CASSKDRYTPGELFF. In DNA, the CDR3 is TGTGCCAGTAGTAAGGACAGGTACACCCCCGGGGAGCTGTTTTTT.

This clonotype was seen more than once but under ten times. The chain combines TRBV2 with TRBJ2-7; 12 nucleotides align to TRBD2. Losses at the gene ends were 5 bases for V and 0 bases for J; bases not matched to a gene: 5. The CDR3 sequence is 16 residues long. Germline V gives CDR1 SNHLY, CDR2 FYNNEI. CDR3 sequence reads: CASSSPGLAGSYEQYF. The CDR3 nucleotides read TGTGCCAGCAGTTCTCCGGGACTAGCGGGCTCCTACGAGCAGTACTTC.

This clonotype appeared a few times. The CDR3 loop reads CASSPPGQGTYEQYF. The CDR3 DNA is TGTGCCAGCAGCCCCCCTGGACAGGGGACGTACGAGCAGTACTTC. The rearrangement joins TRBV11-3 to TRBJ2-7, with 9 positions matching TRBD1. V lost 5 bases and J lost 4; bases outside the gene matches: 9. From germline, CDR1 is SGHNT and CDR2 YENEEA. This CDR3 region has 15 residues. Using reference TRBV11-3 and TRBJ2-7 for the parts outside the CDR3, the full variable domain is EAGVVQSPRYKIIEKKQPVAFWCNPISGHNTLYWYLQNLGQGPELLIRYENEEAVDDSQLPKDRFSAERLKGVDSTLKIQPAELGDSAVYLCASSPPGQGTYEQYFGPGTRLTVT.

The V gene is TRBV10-1, the J gene TRBJ1-1; D is unclear. V was pared by 3 bases and J by 6 bases, with 14 bases between. Germline V gene lookup returns CDR1 WNHNN and CDR2 SYGVQD (reference sequence). The CDR3 sequence is 14 residues long. The DNA for the CDR3 is TGCGCCAGCAGTGATCCGAGTGTTTTCCCTGAAGCTTTCTTT. Encoded protein: CASSDPSVFPEAFF.

About this clonotype: This may arise from a read error, as a much more abundant clone is one base away. The genes are TRBV2 and TRBJ2-7; D remains unclear. This CDR3 has 12 residues. From germline, CDR1 is SNHLY and CDR2 FYNNEI. V lost 6 bases to trimming and J lost 6 bases, with 12 bases between them. In DNA form, the CDR3 reads TGTGCCAGCAGGCCCGCAGACTGCGAGCAGTACTTC. Translated: CASRPADCEQYF.

The chain joins TRBV12-3 or TRBV12-4 to TRBJ2-1, with no clear D. The V end lost 2 bases, the J end lost 10 bases, and 6 bases lay between the germline ends. This CDR3 is built from 11 residues. The CDR3 nucleotides read TGTGCCAGCAGTTTAAGTCCAGAGCAGTTCTTC. Its translation is CASSLSPEQFF.